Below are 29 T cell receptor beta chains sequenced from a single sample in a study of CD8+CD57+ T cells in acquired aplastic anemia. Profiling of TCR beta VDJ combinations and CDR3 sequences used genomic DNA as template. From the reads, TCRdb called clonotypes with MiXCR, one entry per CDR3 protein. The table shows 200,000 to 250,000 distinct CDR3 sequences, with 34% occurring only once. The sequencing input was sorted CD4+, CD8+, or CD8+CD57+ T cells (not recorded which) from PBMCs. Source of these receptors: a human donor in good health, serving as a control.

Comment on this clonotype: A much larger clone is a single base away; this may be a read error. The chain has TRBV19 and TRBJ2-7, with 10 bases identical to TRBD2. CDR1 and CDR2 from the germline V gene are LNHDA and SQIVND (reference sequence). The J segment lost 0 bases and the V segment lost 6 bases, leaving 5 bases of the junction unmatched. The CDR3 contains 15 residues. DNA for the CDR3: TGTGCCAGTAGAACTAGCGGGGTGGCCTCCTACGAGCAGTACTTC. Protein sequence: CASRTSGVASYEQYF.

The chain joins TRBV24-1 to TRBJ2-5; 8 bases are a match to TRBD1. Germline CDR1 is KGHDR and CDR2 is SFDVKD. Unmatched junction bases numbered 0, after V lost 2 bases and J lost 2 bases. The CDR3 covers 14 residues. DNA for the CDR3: TGTGCCACCAGTGATTACAGGGGGCAAGAGACCCAGTACTTC. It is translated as CATSDYRGQETQYF.

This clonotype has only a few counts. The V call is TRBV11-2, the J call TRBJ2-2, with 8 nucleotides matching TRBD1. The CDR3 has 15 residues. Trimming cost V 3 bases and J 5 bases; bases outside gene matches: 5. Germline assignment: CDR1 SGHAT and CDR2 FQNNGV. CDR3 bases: TGTGCCAGCAGCTTCGGACAGGGTTGGACCGGGGAGCTGTTTTTT. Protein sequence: CASSFGQGWTGELFF. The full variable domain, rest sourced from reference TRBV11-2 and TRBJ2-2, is EAGVAQSPRYKIIEKRQSVAFWCNPISGHATLYWYQQILGQGPKLLIQFQNNGVVDDSQLPKDRFSAERLKGVDSTLKIQPAKLEDSAVYLCASSFGQGWTGELFFGEGSRLTVL.

CDR3 region: CASSQVGTGVHNEQFF. The CDR3 region has the DNA TGCGCCAGCAGCCAAGTCGGGACAGGGGTTCACAATGAGCAGTTCTTC. The rearrangement joins TRBV4-1 to TRBJ2-1; TRBD1 matches 10 bases. Trimming took 1 base from V and 5 from J; bases not matched to a gene: 5. CDR1 is MGHRA, CDR2 YSYEKL, per germline. The CDR3 runs 16 residues.

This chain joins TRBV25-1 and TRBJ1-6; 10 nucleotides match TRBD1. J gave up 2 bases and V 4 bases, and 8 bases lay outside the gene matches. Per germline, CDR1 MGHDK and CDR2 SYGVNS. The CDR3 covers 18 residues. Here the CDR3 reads CASSVGKTGGTYNSPLHF. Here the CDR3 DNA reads TGTGCCAGCAGTGTAGGCAAGACAGGGGGCACCTATAATTCACCCCTCCACTTT.

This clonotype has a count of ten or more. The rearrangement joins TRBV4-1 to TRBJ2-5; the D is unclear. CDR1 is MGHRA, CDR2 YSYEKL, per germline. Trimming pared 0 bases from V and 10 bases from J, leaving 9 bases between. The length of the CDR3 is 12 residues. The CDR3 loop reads CASSQDRVGQYF. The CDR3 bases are TGCGCCAGCAGCCAAGATCGGGTGGGCCAGTACTTC.

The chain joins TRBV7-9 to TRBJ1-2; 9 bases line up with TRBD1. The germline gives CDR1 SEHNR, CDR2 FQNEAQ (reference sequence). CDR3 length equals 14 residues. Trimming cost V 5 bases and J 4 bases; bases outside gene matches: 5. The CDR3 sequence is CASSPGQGLYGYTF. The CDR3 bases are TGTGCCAGCAGCCCAGGACAGGGGCTCTATGGCTACACCTTC.

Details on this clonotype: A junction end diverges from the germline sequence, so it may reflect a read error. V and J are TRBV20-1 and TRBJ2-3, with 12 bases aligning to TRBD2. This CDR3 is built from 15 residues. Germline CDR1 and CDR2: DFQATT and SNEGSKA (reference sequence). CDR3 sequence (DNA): TGCGGTGCACCTAGCGGGGGGGCCGCGGTAGATACGCAGTATTTT. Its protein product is CGAPSGGAAVDTQYF.

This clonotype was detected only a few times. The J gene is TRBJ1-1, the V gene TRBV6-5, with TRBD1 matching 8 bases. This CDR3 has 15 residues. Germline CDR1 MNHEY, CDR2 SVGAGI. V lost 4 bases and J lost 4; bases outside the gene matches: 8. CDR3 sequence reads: CASSSPGGLVTEAFF. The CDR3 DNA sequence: TGTGCCAGCAGTTCGCCAGGGGGCTTGGTCACTGAAGCTTTCTTT.

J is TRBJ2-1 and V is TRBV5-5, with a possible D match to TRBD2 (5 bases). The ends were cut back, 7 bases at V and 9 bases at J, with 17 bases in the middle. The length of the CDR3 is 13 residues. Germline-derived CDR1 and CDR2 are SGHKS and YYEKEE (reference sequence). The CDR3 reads CASSPREGSEQFF. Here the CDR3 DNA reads TGTGCCAGCTCACCGAGGGAAGGCAGTGAGCAGTTCTTC. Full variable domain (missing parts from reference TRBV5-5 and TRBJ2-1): DAGVTQSPTHLIKTRGQQVTLRCSPISGHKSVSWYQQVLGQGPQFIFQYYEKEERGRGNFPDRFSARQFPNYSSELNVNALLLGDSALYLCASSPREGSEQFFGPGTRLTVL.

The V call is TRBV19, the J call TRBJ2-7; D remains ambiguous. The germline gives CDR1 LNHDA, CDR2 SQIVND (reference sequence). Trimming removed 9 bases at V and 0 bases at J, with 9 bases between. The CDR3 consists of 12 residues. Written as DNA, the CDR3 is TGTGCCAGCAATGTGATCTCCTACGAGCAGTACTTC. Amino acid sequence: CASNVISYEQYF.

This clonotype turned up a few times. The CDR3 region has the DNA TGCGCCAGCAGCTTGGGTCCCACAGATACGCAGTATTTT. This codes for CASSLGPTDTQYF. V gene TRBV5-1 combines with J gene TRBJ2-3; D ambiguous. The CDR3 covers 13 residues. From germline, CDR1 is SGHRS and CDR2 YFSETQ. V was shortened by 0 bases and J by 2 bases, with 4 bases between the two germline ends.

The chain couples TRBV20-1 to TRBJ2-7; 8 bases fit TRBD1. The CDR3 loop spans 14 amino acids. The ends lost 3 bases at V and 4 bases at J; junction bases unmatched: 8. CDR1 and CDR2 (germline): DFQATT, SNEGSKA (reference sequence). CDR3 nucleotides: TGCAGTGCTAGTAGGGCAGGGGGCGCGTACGAGCAGTACTTC. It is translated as CSASRAGGAYEQYF.

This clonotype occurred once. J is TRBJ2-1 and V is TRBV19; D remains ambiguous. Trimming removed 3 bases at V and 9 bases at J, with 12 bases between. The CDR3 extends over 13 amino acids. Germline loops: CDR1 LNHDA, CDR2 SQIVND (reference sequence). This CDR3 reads CASSISRFGEQFF. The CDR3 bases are TGTGCCAGTAGTATTAGTCGGTTTGGTGAGCAGTTCTTC. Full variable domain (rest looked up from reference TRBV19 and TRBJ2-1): DGGITQSPKYLFRKEGQNVTLSCEQNLNHDAMYWYRQDPGQGLRLIYYSQIVNDFQKGDIAEGYSVSREKKESFPLTVTSAQKNPTAFYLCASSISRFGEQFFGPGTRLTVL.

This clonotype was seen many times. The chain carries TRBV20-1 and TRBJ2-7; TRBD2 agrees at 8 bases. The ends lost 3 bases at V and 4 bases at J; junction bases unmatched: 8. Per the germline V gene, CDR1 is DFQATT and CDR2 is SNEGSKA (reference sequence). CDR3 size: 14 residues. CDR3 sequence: CSARGGLVGYEQYF. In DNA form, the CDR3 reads TGCAGTGCTAGGGGGGGACTAGTAGGATACGAGCAGTACTTC.

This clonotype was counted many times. The CDR3 sequence is CASSSRDRATYEQYF. DNA for the CDR3: TGTGCCAGCAGCTCCCGGGACAGGGCAACCTACGAGCAGTACTTC. The J gene is TRBJ2-7, the V gene TRBV13; TRBD1 matches at 9 bases. The germline V gene has CDR1 PRHDT and CDR2 FYEKMQ (reference sequence). Losses at the gene ends were 4 bases for V and 2 bases for J; bases not matched to a gene: 6. The CDR3 runs to 15 residues.

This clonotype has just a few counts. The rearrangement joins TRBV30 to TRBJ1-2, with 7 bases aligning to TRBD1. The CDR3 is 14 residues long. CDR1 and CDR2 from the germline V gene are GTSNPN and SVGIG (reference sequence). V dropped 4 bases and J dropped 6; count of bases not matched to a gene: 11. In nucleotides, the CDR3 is TGTGCCTGGACAGATCCCGGGACAGAGAATGGCTACACCTTC. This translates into CAWTDPGTENGYTF.

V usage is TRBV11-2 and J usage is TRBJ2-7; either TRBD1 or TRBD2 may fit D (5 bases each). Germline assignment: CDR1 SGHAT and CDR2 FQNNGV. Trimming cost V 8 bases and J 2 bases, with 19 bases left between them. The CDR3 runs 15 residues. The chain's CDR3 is CASGDLTGFTYEQYF. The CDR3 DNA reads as TGTGCCAGCGGGGACCTTACAGGTTTTACCTACGAGCAGTACTTC.

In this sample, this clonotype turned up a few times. The CDR3 protein is CASSGLWGQWQETQYF. CDR3 nucleotide sequence: TGTGCCAGCAGTGGGCTTTGGGGACAGTGGCAAGAGACCCAGTACTTC. The chain links TRBV6-1 to TRBJ2-5; 7 bases are a match to TRBD1. The length of the CDR3 is 16 residues. The trim removed 4 bases at V and 2 bases at J, leaving 10 bases unmatched. Germline CDR1 MNHNS, CDR2 SASEGT.

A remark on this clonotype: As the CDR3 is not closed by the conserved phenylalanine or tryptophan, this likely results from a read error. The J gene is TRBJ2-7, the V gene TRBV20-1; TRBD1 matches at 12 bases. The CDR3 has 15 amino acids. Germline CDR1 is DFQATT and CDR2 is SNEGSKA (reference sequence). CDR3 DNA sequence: TGCAATGCCGGACCCCGGGACAGGGGGCTCTACGAGCAGTACCTC. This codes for CNAGPRDRGLYEQYL.

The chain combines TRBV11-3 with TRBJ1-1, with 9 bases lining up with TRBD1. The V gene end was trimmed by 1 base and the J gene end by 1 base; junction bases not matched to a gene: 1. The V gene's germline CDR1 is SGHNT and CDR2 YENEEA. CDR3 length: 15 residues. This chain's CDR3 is CASSLGTGENTEAFF. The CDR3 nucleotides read TGTGCCAGCAGCTTAGGGACAGGGGAGAACACTGAAGCTTTCTTT.

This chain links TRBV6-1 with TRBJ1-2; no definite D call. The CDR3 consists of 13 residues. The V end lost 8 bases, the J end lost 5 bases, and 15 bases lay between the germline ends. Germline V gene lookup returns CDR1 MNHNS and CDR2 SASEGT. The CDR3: CASCPGMGYGYTF. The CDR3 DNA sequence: TGTGCCAGCTGTCCGGGAATGGGGTATGGCTACACCTTC.

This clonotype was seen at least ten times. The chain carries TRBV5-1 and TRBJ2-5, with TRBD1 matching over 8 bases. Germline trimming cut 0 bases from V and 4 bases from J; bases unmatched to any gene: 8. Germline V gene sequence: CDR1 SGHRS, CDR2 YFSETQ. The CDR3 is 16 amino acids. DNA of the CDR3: TGCGCCAGCAGCTTGGCCTCTGAGGGGACAGGAGAGACCCAGTACTTC. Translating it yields CASSLASEGTGETQYF.

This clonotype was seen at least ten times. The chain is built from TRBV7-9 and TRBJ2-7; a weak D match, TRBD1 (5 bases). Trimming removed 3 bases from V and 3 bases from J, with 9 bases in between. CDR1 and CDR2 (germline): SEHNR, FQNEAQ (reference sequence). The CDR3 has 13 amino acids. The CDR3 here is CASSFQGHYEQYF. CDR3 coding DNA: TGTGCCAGCAGCTTCCAGGGCCACTACGAGCAGTACTTC.

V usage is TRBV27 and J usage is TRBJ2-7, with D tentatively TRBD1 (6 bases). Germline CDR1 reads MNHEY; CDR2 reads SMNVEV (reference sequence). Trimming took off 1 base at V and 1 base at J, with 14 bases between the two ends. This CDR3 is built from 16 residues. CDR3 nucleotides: TGTGCCAGCAGTTTATTGAGAGGGGGTAGTTCCTACGAGCAGTACTTC. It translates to CASSLLRGGSSYEQYF.

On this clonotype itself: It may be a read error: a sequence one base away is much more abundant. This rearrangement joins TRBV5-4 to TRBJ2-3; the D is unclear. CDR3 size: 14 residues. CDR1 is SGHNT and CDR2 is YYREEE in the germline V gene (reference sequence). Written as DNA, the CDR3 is TGTGCCAGCAGCCCGGAGTCAAGCACAGATACGCGGTATTTT. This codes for CASSPESSTDTRYF.

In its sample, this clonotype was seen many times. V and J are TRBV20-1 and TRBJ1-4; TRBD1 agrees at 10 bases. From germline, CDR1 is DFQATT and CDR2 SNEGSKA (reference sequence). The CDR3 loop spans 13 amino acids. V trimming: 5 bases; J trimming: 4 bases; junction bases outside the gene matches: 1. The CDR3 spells CSAWTGGNEKLFF. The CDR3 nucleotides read TGCAGTGCTTGGACAGGGGGTAATGAAAAACTGTTTTTT.

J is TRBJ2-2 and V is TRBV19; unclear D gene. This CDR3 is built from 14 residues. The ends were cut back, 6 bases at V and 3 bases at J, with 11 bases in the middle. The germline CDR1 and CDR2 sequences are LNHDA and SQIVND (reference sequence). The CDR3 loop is CASSQYSYTGELFF. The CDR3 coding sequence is TGTGCCAGTAGCCAATATTCCTACACCGGGGAGCTGTTTTTT.

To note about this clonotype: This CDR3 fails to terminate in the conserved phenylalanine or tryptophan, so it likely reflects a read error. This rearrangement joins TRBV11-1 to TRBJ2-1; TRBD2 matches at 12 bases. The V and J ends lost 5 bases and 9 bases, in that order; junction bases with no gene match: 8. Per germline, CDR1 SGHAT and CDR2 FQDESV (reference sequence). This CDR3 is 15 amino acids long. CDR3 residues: CASSKTSGSFGEQFS. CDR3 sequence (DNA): TGTGCCAGCAGCAAGACTAGCGGGAGTTTTGGTGAGCAGTTCTCC.